Included here is one TCR beta chain sequence, with context. CDR1 is SEHNR and CDR2 is FQNEAQ in the germline V gene (reference sequence). Deletions cut 4 bases from V and 4 bases from J, with 16 bases between. The CDR3 is 16 residues long. This sample is part of a study of cytomegalovirus exposure and HLA in healthy donors. In the study overall: Across a few hundred genotyped donors, roughly 80% landed in the Caucasian-associated ancestry cluster.

Amplification used 60 Vbeta primers and 13 Jbeta primers. The repertoire was sequenced with immunoSEQ multiplex PCR; TCRdb's copy has only in-frame clones and lacks some. This sample has some 130,000 clones, with 75% to 85% found just once. V is TRBV7-9 and J is TRBJ1-4, with TRBD1 as a possible D gene (5 bases). Sample: PBMCs. This receptor was taken from a male donor in good health and CMV-seronegative. The CDR3 DNA is TGTGCCAGCAGCTCCCAACTGACAGTCAATAATGAAAAACTGTTTTTT. Amino acids: CASSSQLTVNNEKLFF.